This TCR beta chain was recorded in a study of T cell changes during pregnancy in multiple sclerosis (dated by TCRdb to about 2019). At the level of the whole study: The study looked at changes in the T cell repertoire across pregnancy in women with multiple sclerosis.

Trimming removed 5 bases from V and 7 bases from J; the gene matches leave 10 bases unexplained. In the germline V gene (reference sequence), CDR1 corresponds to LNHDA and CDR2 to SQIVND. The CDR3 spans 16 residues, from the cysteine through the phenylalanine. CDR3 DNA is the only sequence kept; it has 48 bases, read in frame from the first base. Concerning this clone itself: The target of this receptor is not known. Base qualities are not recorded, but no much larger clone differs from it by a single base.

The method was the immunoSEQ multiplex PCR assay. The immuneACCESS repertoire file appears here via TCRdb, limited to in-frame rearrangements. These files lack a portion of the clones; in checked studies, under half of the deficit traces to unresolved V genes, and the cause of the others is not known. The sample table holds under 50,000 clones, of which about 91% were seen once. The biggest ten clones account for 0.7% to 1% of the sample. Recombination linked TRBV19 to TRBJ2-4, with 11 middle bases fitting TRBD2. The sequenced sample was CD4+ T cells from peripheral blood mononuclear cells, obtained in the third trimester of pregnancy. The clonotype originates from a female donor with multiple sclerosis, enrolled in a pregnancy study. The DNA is TGTGCCAGTAGTCCCCGACTAGCGGGACCCCAGAACATTCAGTACTTC. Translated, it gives CASSPRLAGPQNIQYF.